This TCR beta chain appears in the sequencing data of a study of response to subunit inactivated influenza vaccine. Via MiXCR, TCRdb re-called the RT-PCR reads, giving one row per CDR3 protein. The sample includes around 570,000 distinct CDR3 sequences, roughly 12% of them seen just once. Per germline, CDR1 SGHRS and CDR2 YFSETQ. The germline V and J ends were trimmed by 5 bases and 4 bases, with 4 bases remaining between them. The CDR3 is made up of 11 amino acids. This sample was also put to use in a study of T cells expressing NK-cell markers. As reported in that work: The authors generated TCR beta cDNA through 5'RACE template switching with UMIs.

The source material was PBMCs from blood, sampled on the day of vaccination. The clonotype originates from a man aged 50-60 years who received an inactivated influenza vaccine. The chain uses TRBV5-1 and TRBJ1-5; D uncertain. This chain's CDR3 is CASRPNQPQHF. The CDR3 DNA is TGCGCCAGCAGACCTAATCAGCCCCAGCATTTT.